The 22 T cell receptor beta chains below come from one sample, sequenced in a study of blood T cells in healthy people across ages. A sample-barcoded 5' primer and a J-beta primer mix were used in a second PCR of about 7 to 11 cycles. TCRdb processed the 5' RACE reads anew with MiXCR; each CDR3 protein has one entry. Here the sample spans 450,000 to 700,000 distinct CDR3 sequences, 25% to 30% being singletons. The sequenced sample consisted of blood. These receptor sequences come from a woman in her 70s in good health.

This clonotype appeared a single time. This rearrangement joins TRBV12-3 or TRBV12-4 to TRBJ2-1, with 9 bases lining up with TRBD2. The CDR3 runs to 15 residues. V shed 3 bases, J shed 5 bases, and the junction held 5 bases outside the gene matches. The CDR3 is CASSFRLAANNEQFF. The CDR3 region has the DNA TGTGCCAGCAGTTTTAGACTAGCGGCAAACAATGAGCAGTTCTTC.

The rearrangement joins TRBV19 to TRBJ1-2; 9 bases match TRBD1. This CDR3 region has 15 residues. CDR1 is LNHDA, CDR2 SQIVND, per germline (reference sequence). Losses at the gene ends were 2 bases for V and 4 bases for J; bases not matched to a gene: 5. The CDR3 bases are TGTGCCAGTAGTATAACAGGGGGCTTCCTCTATGGCTACACCTTC. Translating it yields CASSITGGFLYGYTF.

The chain uses TRBV10-3 and TRBJ2-1; D might be TRBD1 (7 bases). Germline-derived CDR1 and CDR2 are ENHRY and SYGVKD. This CDR3 has 13 residues. This CDR3 is CANQGGQYNEQFF. The CDR3 nucleotides are TGTGCGAATCAGGGGGGACAGTACAATGAGCAGTTCTTC.

This clonotype was picked up many times. This chain links TRBV18 with TRBJ2-2; tentatively, D is TRBD1 (5 bases). The CDR3 consists of 14 residues. V lost 4 bases and J lost 2, with 8 bases in between. The germline CDR1 and CDR2 sequences are KGHSH and LQKENI. The CDR3 reads CASSLTDNTGELFF. As DNA, the CDR3 is TGTGCCAGCTCACTGACAGATAACACCGGGGAGCTGTTTTTT. The full variable domain, rest sourced from reference TRBV18 and TRBJ2-2, is NAGVMQNPRHLVRRRGQEARLRCSPMKGHSHVYWYRQLPEEGLKFMVYLQKENIIDESGMPKERFSAEFPKEGPSILRIQQVVRGDSAAYFCASSLTDNTGELFFGEGSRLTVL.

This clonotype was picked up a small number of times. The J gene is TRBJ1-2, the V gene TRBV2, with D maybe TRBD1 (6 bases). This CDR3 is built from 14 residues. Germline V CDR1 and CDR2: SNHLY, FYNNEI. Trimming left V 5 bases short and J 7 bases short, with 17 bases between. The CDR3 loop is CASSLRGGKSGYTF. The DNA of the CDR3 is TGTGCCAGCAGTCTTAGGGGGGGTAAGAGTGGCTACACCTTC. Variable domain in full (rest from reference TRBV2 and TRBJ1-2): EPEVTQTPSHQVTQMGQEVILRCVPISNHLYFYWYRQILGQKVEFLVSFYNNEISEKSEIFDDQFSVERPDGSNFTLKIRSTKLEDSAMYFCASSLRGGKSGYTFGSGTRLTVV.

This chain connects TRBV18 to TRBJ2-1; the D gene is possibly TRBD2 (6 bases). The tail of the sequence fits TRBJ2-5 better, so the J call may be wrong. This CDR3 spans 15 amino acids. Germline loops: CDR1 KGHSH, CDR2 LQKENI. This CDR3 reads CASSPTGGSTETQYF. The CDR3 DNA sequence: TGTGCCAGCTCCCCCACCGGGGGTAGCACGGAGACCCAGTACTTC.

This chain uses TRBV12-3 or TRBV12-4 with TRBJ1-4; D call uncertain. V lost 8 bases and J lost 11, with 18 bases in between. The CDR3 extends over 13 amino acids. The CDR3 DNA sequence: TGTGCCAGCCGAACGACCATGACCGAGAAACTGTTTTTT. It yields the protein CASRTTMTEKLFF.

The rearrangement joins TRBV5-1 to TRBJ2-5, with D hard to call. The ends were cut back, 3 bases at V and 5 bases at J, with 11 bases in the middle. The germline CDR1 and CDR2 sequences are SGHRS and YFSETQ. CDR3 length: 13 residues. The CDR3 bases are TGCGCCAGCAGCTATGATAGCTCTGAGACCCAGTACTTC. Protein sequence: CASSYDSSETQYF.

In regard to this clonotype: A much more abundant neighbour one base away suggests this may be a read error. The genes are TRBV12-3 or TRBV12-4 and TRBJ2-7; D not resolved. The CDR3 consists of 12 residues. DNA of the CDR3: TGTGCCAGCAGTTTAGAGGGATACGAGCAGTGCTTC. It yields the protein CASSLEGYEQCF.

This clonotype was counted a few times. The gene calls are TRBV5-1 and TRBJ1-1; a possible D gene is TRBD1 (6 bases). Germline lookup yields CDR1 SGHRS and CDR2 YFSETQ. CDR3 length: 15 residues. With 6 bases removed from V and 3 bases from J, the gap between germline ends came to 18 bases. CDR3 in DNA: TGCGCCAGCACGATAGGAGGGGGTCCGTACACTGAAGCTTTCTTT. Encoded protein: CASTIGGGPYTEAFF.

The V call is TRBV29-1, the J call TRBJ2-5; no clear D gene. The J call may be mistaken, given a closer DNA end match to TRBJ2-1. Per germline, CDR1 SQVTM and CDR2 ANQGSEA. This CDR3 spans 13 amino acids. The DNA for the CDR3 is TGCAGCGTTGTCCCCAGAAGGTTGAATGAGCAGTTCTTC. This sequence encodes CSVVPRRLNEQFF.

This chain connects TRBV6-2 or TRBV6-3 to TRBJ2-5; no definite D call. There are 12 residues in the CDR3. Trimming took off 8 bases at V and 5 bases at J, with 12 bases between the two ends. In germline, CDR1 is MNHEY, CDR2 SVGEGT. The CDR3 loop is CASFSTFETQYF. DNA of the CDR3: TGTGCCAGCTTTTCTACTTTTGAGACCCAGTACTTC.

In this sample, this clonotype turned up a few times. A much larger clonotype is one base distant, so this may be a read error. The rearrangement links TRBV3-1 to TRBJ2-3; 8 bases fit TRBD2. The CDR3 is 14 residues long. Trimming cost V 3 bases and J 1 base; bases outside gene matches: 0. The germline CDR1 and CDR2 sequences are LGHDT and YNNKEL (reference sequence). In DNA, the CDR3 is TGTGCCAGCAGCCAGACTAGCGGCACAGATACGCAGTATTTT. Its protein product is CASSQTSGTDTQYF.

The J gene is TRBJ1-3, the V gene TRBV14, with 7 nucleotides matching TRBD1. There are 15 residues in the CDR3. Germline V CDR1 and CDR2: SGHDN, FVKESK. Losses at the gene ends were 1 base for V and 3 bases for J; bases not matched to a gene: 3. In nucleotides, the CDR3 is TGTGCCAGCAGCCAAGGGACAGGCGGTGGAAACACCATATATTTT. Amino acid sequence: CASSQGTGGGNTIYF.

The chain has TRBV25-1 and TRBJ1-2; 7 bases align to TRBD1. V lost 4 bases, J lost 6 bases, and 8 bases stayed unmatched. The CDR3 runs 14 residues. The germline CDR1 and CDR2 sequences are MGHDK and SYGVNS. CDR3 DNA: TGTGCCAGCAGTGGACAGGGAGGGTTCAATGGCTACACCTTC. As protein: CASSGQGGFNGYTF.

This clonotype was picked up a small number of times. This chain connects TRBV7-9 to TRBJ2-3; 12 nucleotides match TRBD1. CDR3 length equals 18 residues. CDR1 is SEHNR, CDR2 FQNEAQ, per germline (reference sequence). V lost 4 bases to trimming and J lost 7 bases; unmatched junction nucleotides: 15. The CDR3 coding sequence is TGTGCCAGCAGCTCAATGCCCGGGACAGGGGGCGTGATTTATACGCAGTATTTT. Protein sequence: CASSSMPGTGGVIYTQYF.

The chain combines TRBV6-5 with TRBJ2-2; 7 nucleotides line up with TRBD2. This CDR3 has 15 amino acids. The trim removed 1 base at V and 6 bases at J, leaving 5 bases unmatched. Looked up from germline, CDR1 is MNHEY and CDR2 is SVGAGI. CDR3 nucleotides: TGTGCCAGCAGTTACTGGACTAGTGTTTCCGGGGAGCTGTTTTTT. This translates into CASSYWTSVSGELFF.

The chain is built from TRBV12-3 or TRBV12-4 and TRBJ2-5; TRBD1 agrees at 7 bases. Matching the DNA end better, TRBJ2-1 makes the J call doubtful. The CDR3 consists of 15 residues. The CDR3 reads CASSPSQGVRSEQFF. CDR3 nucleotide sequence: TGTGCCAGCAGCCCCTCCCAGGGGGTCCGTAGTGAGCAGTTCTTC.

Note on this clonotype: With a much larger clone just one base away, this may be a read error. The V gene is TRBV7-2, the J gene TRBJ2-1; D tentatively reads TRBD1 or TRBD2 (6 bases each). CDR3 length: 15 amino acids. Germline V gives CDR1 SGHTA, CDR2 FQGNSA. The DNA of the CDR3 is TGTGCCAGCAGCTTAATGGGGGGCGCTTACAATGAGCAGTCCTTC. Translated, it gives CASSLMGGAYNEQSF.

This clonotype was counted only a few times. The chain joins TRBV7-2 to TRBJ2-3, with TRBD1 matching 8 bases. The CDR3 covers 13 residues. J lost 8 bases, V lost 5 bases, and 6 bases had no gene match. Germline CDR1 reads SGHTA; CDR2 reads FQGNSA. The CDR3 here is CASSKGQGGTQYF. CDR3 in DNA: TGTGCCAGCAGCAAAGGACAGGGAGGTACGCAGTATTTT.

Ten or more counts support this clonotype. The genes are TRBV6-2 or TRBV6-3 and TRBJ2-1, with 9 bases fitting TRBD1. This CDR3 is built from 17 residues. J lost 8 bases, V lost 2 bases, and 13 bases had no gene match. Looked up from germline, CDR1 is MNHEY and CDR2 is SVGEGT. CDR3 protein: CASSYPSGTGFLDEQFF. CDR3 bases: TGTGCCAGCAGTTACCCCTCGGGGACAGGGTTTCTCGATGAGCAGTTCTTC.

The chain employs TRBV6-6 and TRBJ1-1; weak D call: TRBD1 (6 bases). V lost 3 bases and J lost 4, with 12 bases in between. The V gene's germline CDR1 is MNHNY and CDR2 SVGAGI (reference sequence). This CDR3 comprises 14 residues. CDR3 sequence: CASSYRGLVTEAFF. Written as DNA, the CDR3 is TGTGCCAGCAGTTATCGGGGGCTTGTCACTGAAGCTTTCTTT.